The 23 T cell receptor beta chains given below trace back to one sample, sequenced in a study of T-cell reconstitution after alpha-beta-depleted transplantation in children. Unique molecular identifiers were incorporated into the prepared TCRbeta library. Using its own MiXCR run on the PCR reads, TCRdb lists one record per CDR3 protein. The data contain roughly 420,000 distinct CDR3 sequences, roughly 17% of them singletons. This material consisted of PBMCs, mostly from graft donor cells, taken 360 days after TCRalphabeta/CD19-depleted stem cell transplant. The receptors stem from a boy under two years old who had a stem cell transplant for Wiskott-Aldrich syndrome, so the T cells may come from the graft donor.

Only a few counts were recorded for this clonotype. The chain uses TRBV20-1 and TRBJ2-3; 9 bases line up with TRBD2. The CDR3 covers 14 residues. After removal of 2 bases from V and 1 base from J, the junction contained 1 base not matched to a gene. The germline CDR1 and CDR2 sequences are DFQATT and SNEGSKA (reference sequence). The CDR3 sequence: CSARKRGGTDTQYF. The CDR3 DNA reads TGCAGTGCTAGAAAGCGGGGGGGCACAGATACGCAGTATTTT.

The chain joins TRBV3-1 to TRBJ2-1; D perhaps matches TRBD2 (5 bases). Germline V gene sequence: CDR1 LGHDT, CDR2 YNNKEL (reference sequence). The CDR3 totals 16 residues. Trimming left V 8 bases short and J 0 bases short, with 17 bases between. The CDR3 sequence is CASGRGSGSSYNEQFF. CDR3 nucleotide sequence: TGTGCCAGCGGTCGGGGAAGCGGTAGCTCCTACAATGAGCAGTTCTTC.

The rearrangement uses TRBV6-1 and TRBJ1-6, with D tentatively TRBD1 (5 bases). Germline V gene sequence: CDR1 MNHNS, CDR2 SASEGT. This CDR3 spans 15 amino acids. Trimming took 5 bases from V and 11 from J, leaving 19 bases between them. CDR3 nucleotide sequence: TGTGCCAGCAGTCCTCCGGGGGGAGGCGCTACACCCCTCCACTTT. Translation: CASSPPGGGATPLHF.

The table lists this clonotype with a few counts. The genes are TRBV16 and TRBJ2-3, with no clear D. The germline V gene has CDR1 KGHSY and CDR2 FQNENV. The CDR3 sequence is 13 residues long. The V gene lost 2 bases and the J gene lost 4 bases, with 7 bases spanning the gap. Here the CDR3 DNA reads TGTGCCAGCAGCCAAGTGGACCCAGATACGCAGTATTTT. Translated, it gives CASSQVDPDTQYF.

This clonotype appeared a few times. The chain recombines TRBV12-3 or TRBV12-4 with TRBJ2-7; 8 bases line up with TRBD2. V was pared by 6 bases and J by 3 bases, with 16 bases of the junction left unmatched. The CDR3 is 17 amino acids. CDR3 in DNA: TGTGCCAGCAGCAAAAAATCGAGCGGGGGTATTAACTACGAGCAGTACTTC. Translating gives CASSKKSSGGINYEQYF.

The rearrangement uses TRBV25-1 and TRBJ2-3; 7 bases are a match to TRBD2. After removal of 3 bases from V and 0 bases from J, the junction contained 9 bases not matched to a gene. This CDR3 contains 17 residues. Germline CDR1 is MGHDK and CDR2 is SYGVNS. The CDR3 nucleotides are TGTGCCAGCAGTGACCCCACTACTAGCGCCAGCACAGATACGCAGTATTTT. Amino acid sequence: CASSDPTTSASTDTQYF.

The chain recombines TRBV20-1 with TRBJ2-3; no firm D call. CDR3 size: 13 residues. Germline CDR1 is DFQATT and CDR2 is SNEGSKA (reference sequence). Trimming removed 3 bases at V and 1 base at J, with 8 bases between. CDR3 protein: CSASSTGTDTQYF. CDR3 bases: TGCAGTGCTAGTAGTACGGGCACAGATACGCAGTATTTT.

The gene calls are TRBV29-1 and TRBJ2-1; 8 bases line up with TRBD1. Looked up from germline, CDR1 is SQVTM and CDR2 is ANQGSEA. CDR3 size: 14 residues. With 1 base clipped from V and 4 bases from J, the junction kept 3 bases outside the gene matches. CDR3 residues: CSVEARQGYNEQFF. The CDR3 coding sequence is TGCAGCGTTGAAGCCCGACAGGGGTACAATGAGCAGTTCTTC.

This clonotype has a count of ten or more. The rearrangement links TRBV18 to TRBJ2-3; weak D call: TRBD2 (5 bases). Trimming pared 0 bases from V and 7 bases from J, leaving 8 bases between. This CDR3 has 13 amino acids. The germline V gene encodes CDR1 KGHSH and CDR2 LQKENI. The CDR3 DNA reads TGTGCCAGCTCACCACCTAGCGCCTATACGCAGTATTTT. Protein product: CASSPPSAYTQYF. Looking up the rest from reference TRBV18 and TRBJ2-3 gives the full variable domain: NAGVMQNPRHLVRRRGQEARLRCSPMKGHSHVYWYRQLPEEGLKFMVYLQKENIIDESGMPKERFSAEFPKEGPSILRIQQVVRGDSAAYFCASSPPSAYTQYFGPGTRLTVL.

The V call is TRBV7-2, the J call TRBJ2-5; 14 bases are a match to TRBD2. The CDR3 consists of 15 residues. Germline V gene data show CDR1 as SGHTA and CDR2 as FQGNSA. Losses at the gene ends were 4 bases for V and 5 bases for J; bases not matched to a gene: 3. This CDR3 is CASSWGLAGAETQYF. DNA of the CDR3: TGTGCCAGCAGCTGGGGACTAGCGGGAGCCGAGACCCAGTACTTC.

This clonotype was observed a few times. The chain combines TRBV12-3 or TRBV12-4 with TRBJ2-3; maybe TRBD2 (5 bases). V lost 8 bases and J lost 3, with 9 bases in between. The CDR3 totals 12 residues. CDR3 DNA: TGTGCCAGCTTTTCGGGGACAGATACGCAGTATTTT. Encoded protein: CASFSGTDTQYF.

The sample holds one count of this clonotype. The chain uses TRBV25-1 and TRBJ2-1; 7 bases line up with TRBD1. The CDR3 is made up of 15 amino acids. In germline, CDR1 is MGHDK, CDR2 SYGVNS. The ends lost 1 base at V and 5 bases at J; junction bases unmatched: 5. CDR3 residues: CASSELGGLHNEQFF. The CDR3 region has the DNA TGTGCCAGCAGTGAATTAGGGGGCTTGCACAATGAGCAGTTCTTC.

This chain joins TRBV5-1 and TRBJ2-2; weak D call: TRBD1 (5 bases). From germline, CDR1 is SGHRS and CDR2 YFSETQ. Trimming removed 0 bases from V and 3 bases from J, with 12 bases in between. This CDR3 spans 16 amino acids. The CDR3 sequence is CASSLGKGRDTGELFF. CDR3 in DNA: TGCGCCAGCAGCTTGGGTAAGGGGCGAGACACCGGGGAGCTGTTTTTT.

This clonotype was seen more than once but under ten times. CDR3 sequence: CASSRVTGNTIYF. The CDR3 nucleotides are TGTGCCAGCAGCCGGGTGACTGGAAACACCATATATTTT. The chain uses TRBV6-1 and TRBJ1-3; D is unclear. Germline assignment: CDR1 MNHNS and CDR2 SASEGT. The CDR3 extends over 13 amino acids. Trimming stripped 6 bases from V and 2 bases from J, with 8 bases between.

This chain joins TRBV12-3 or TRBV12-4 and TRBJ2-1; the match to TRBD2 covers 10 bases. The CDR3 sequence is 20 residues long. V was clipped by 3 bases and J by 3 bases; unmatched bases: 17. CDR3 loop: CASSFLDKRASGSLYNEQFF. In DNA form, the CDR3 reads TGTGCCAGCAGTTTTCTCGATAAAAGGGCTAGCGGGAGTCTCTACAATGAGCAGTTCTTC.

The chain links TRBV4-2 to TRBJ2-6; TRBD1 agrees at 9 bases. This CDR3 has 21 amino acids. Unmatched junction bases numbered 17, after V lost 5 bases and J lost 0 bases. Germline CDR1 reads LGHNA; CDR2 reads YNFKEQ. The CDR3 is CASSVRKEVWTGDSGANVLTF. The CDR3, as DNA: TGTGCCAGCAGCGTACGAAAGGAGGTTTGGACAGGGGACTCTGGGGCCAACGTCCTGACTTTC.

This clonotype has a handful of counts. The chain carries TRBV24-1 and TRBJ2-3, with D hard to call. Germline V lookup: CDR1 KGHDR, CDR2 SFDVKD. V shed 5 bases and J shed 9 bases, with 14 bases lying between them. This CDR3 is built from 13 residues. The CDR3 nucleotides are TGTGCCACCAGTGCTGCGGCCCTGGGGACGCAGTATTTT. This translates into CATSAAALGTQYF.

A few counts support this clonotype. The V call is TRBV11-2, the J call TRBJ2-1, with TRBD1 as a possible D gene (5 bases). Between the trimmed V and J ends, which lost 0 bases and 3 bases, there was a span of 9 bases. The CDR3 covers 15 residues. CDR1 and CDR2 (germline): SGHAT, FQNNGV. The CDR3 loop reads CASSLEWGLYNEQFF. CDR3 sequence (DNA): TGTGCCAGCAGCTTAGAGTGGGGCCTCTACAATGAGCAGTTCTTC.

This clonotype came up a few times. In nucleotides, the CDR3 is TGCGCCAGCAGCTCAGGGCCCCCGACGACGGCGCGCTACGGCTACGAGCAGTACTTC. Protein sequence: CASSSGPPTTARYGYEQYF. V gene TRBV5-1 combines with J gene TRBJ2-7, with a possible D match to TRBD1 (5 bases). Germline CDR1 and CDR2: SGHRS and YFSETQ. The germline V and J ends were trimmed by 3 bases and 3 bases, with 28 bases remaining between them. This CDR3 spans 19 amino acids.

V and J are TRBV11-2 and TRBJ2-3, with TRBD1 as a possible D gene (5 bases). The ends were cut back, 2 bases at V and 6 bases at J, with 12 bases in the middle. CDR3 length: 14 amino acids. CDR1 SGHAT and CDR2 FQNNGV come from the germline V gene. The CDR3 spells CASSLLGPHDTQYF. For the CDR3, the DNA is TGTGCCAGCAGCTTATTGGGGCCCCACGATACGCAGTATTTT.

The genes are TRBV7-2 and TRBJ2-5; TRBD2 is a possible D gene (7 bases). The CDR3 is 11 amino acids. Germline CDR1 SGHTA, CDR2 FQGNSA. Trimming pared 4 bases from V and 12 bases from J, leaving 12 bases between. CDR3 in DNA: TGTGCCAGCAGCTCCGGGGGGCGTGAGTACTTC. This gives the protein CASSSGGREYF. Full variable domain (rest looked up from reference TRBV7-2 and TRBJ2-5): GAGVSQSPSNKVTEKGKDVELRCDPISGHTALYWYRQSLGQGLEFLIYFQGNSAPDKSGLPSDRFSAERTGGSVSTLTIQRTQQEDSAVYLCASSSGGREYFGPGTRLLVL.

This clonotype has more than one count but fewer than ten. This sequence joins TRBV3-1 and TRBJ1-4; D not resolved. Germline CDR1 reads LGHDT; CDR2 reads YNNKEL (reference sequence). The CDR3 covers 14 residues. V gave up 2 bases and J gave up 6 bases, with 10 bases separating them. The CDR3 sequence: CASSQRSRDEKLFF. CDR3 sequence (DNA): TGTGCCAGCAGCCAAAGAAGTCGGGATGAAAAACTGTTTTTT.

This chain joins TRBV9 and TRBJ2-2; no clear D gene. Between the trimmed V and J ends, which lost 4 bases and 6 bases, there was a span of 7 bases. Germline-derived CDR1 and CDR2 are SGDLS and YYNGEE. The CDR3 runs 12 residues. This CDR3 is CASSPHAGELFF. The CDR3 coding sequence is TGTGCCAGCAGCCCCCACGCCGGGGAGCTGTTTTTT.